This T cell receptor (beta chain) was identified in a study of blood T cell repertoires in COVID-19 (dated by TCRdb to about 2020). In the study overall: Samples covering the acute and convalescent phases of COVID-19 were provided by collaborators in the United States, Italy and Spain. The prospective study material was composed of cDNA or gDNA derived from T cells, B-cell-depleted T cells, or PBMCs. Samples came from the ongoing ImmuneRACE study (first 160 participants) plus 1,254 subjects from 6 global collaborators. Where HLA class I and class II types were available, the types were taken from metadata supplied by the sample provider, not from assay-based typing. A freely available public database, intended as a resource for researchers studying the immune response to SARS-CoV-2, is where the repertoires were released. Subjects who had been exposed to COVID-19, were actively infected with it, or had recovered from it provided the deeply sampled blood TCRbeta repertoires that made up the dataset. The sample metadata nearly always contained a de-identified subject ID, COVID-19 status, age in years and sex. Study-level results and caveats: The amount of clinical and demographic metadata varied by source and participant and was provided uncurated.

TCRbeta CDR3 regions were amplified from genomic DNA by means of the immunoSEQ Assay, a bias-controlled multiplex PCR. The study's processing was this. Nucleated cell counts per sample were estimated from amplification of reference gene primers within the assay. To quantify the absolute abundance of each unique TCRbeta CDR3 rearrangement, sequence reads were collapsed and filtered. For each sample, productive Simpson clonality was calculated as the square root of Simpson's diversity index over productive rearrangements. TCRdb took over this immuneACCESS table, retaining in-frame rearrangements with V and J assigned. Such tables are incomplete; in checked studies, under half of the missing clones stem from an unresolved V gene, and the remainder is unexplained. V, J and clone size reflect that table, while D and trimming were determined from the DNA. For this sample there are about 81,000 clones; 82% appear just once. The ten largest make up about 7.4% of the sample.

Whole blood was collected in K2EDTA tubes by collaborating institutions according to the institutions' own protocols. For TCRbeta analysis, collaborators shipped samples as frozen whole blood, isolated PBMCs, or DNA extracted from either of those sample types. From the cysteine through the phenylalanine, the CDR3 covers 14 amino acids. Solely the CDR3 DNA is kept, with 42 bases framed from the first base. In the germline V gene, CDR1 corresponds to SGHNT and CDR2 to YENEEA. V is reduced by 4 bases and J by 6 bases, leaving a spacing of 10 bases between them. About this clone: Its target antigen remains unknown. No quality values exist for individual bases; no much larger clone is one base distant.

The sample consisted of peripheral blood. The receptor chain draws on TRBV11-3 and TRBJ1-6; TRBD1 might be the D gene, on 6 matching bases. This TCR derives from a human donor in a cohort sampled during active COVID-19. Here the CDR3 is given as CASSSTGPNSPLHF. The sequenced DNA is TGTGCCAGCAGCTCGACAGGCCCTAATTCACCCCTCCACTTT.